These 5 T cell receptor beta chains share one sample of origin, sequenced in a study of T-cell memory formation after mild COVID-19 (dated by TCRdb to the early 2020s). Library construction relied on 5' RACE. Instrument used: Illumina NovaSeq 6000. The public reads were quality trimmed at Q25 with fastp and then assembled into clones with MiXCR by TCRdb, keeping productive beta chains. Identical CDR3 proteins give one entry, which carries the most common genes and DNA. The sample data list roughly 200,000 distinct CDR3 sequences, and over 20% of these were observed just once. The ten biggest clones cover more than 20% of the sample. Source material: PBMCs or a T cell subset sorted from them (not recorded which). The receptors derive from an adult woman who had mild COVID-19 (a few samples of this study predate the infection). The sample titles of this study are shuffled in the database, so cell type and time point are left out; the donor was told from shared clones.

This chain links TRBV12-3 or TRBV12-4 with TRBJ1-1; D is unresolved. The V gene lost 1 base and the J gene lost 1 base, with 10 bases spanning the gap. This CDR3 is 15 amino acids long. DNA of the CDR3: TGTGCCAGCAGTTTAGGCTCAACCGCGAACACTGAAGCTTTCTTT. It codes for CASSLGSTANTEAFF.

The sample holds a few counts of this clonotype. The chain uses TRBV6-2 or TRBV6-3 and TRBJ2-3; unclear D gene. The CDR3 runs to 16 residues. With 2 bases removed from V and 0 bases from J, the gap between germline ends came to 12 bases. Germline V gene lookup returns CDR1 MNHEY and CDR2 SVGEGT. For the CDR3, the DNA is TGTGCCAGCAGTTACGGTCCGGAGACTAGCACAGATACGCAGTATTTT. Its protein is CASSYGPETSTDTQYF.

This clonotype was counted between two and nine times. The chain employs TRBV5-6 and TRBJ2-4; D is ambiguous. The ends were cut back, 4 bases at V and 5 bases at J, with 7 bases in the middle. There are 12 residues in the CDR3. Germline-derived CDR1 and CDR2 are SGHDT and YYEEEE. The CDR3 sequence is CASSGSQNIQYF. Here the CDR3 DNA reads TGTGCCAGCAGCGGCAGTCAAAACATTCAGTACTTC. The entire variable domain, with the rest obtained from reference TRBV5-6 and TRBJ2-4, is as follows: DAGVTQSPTHLIKTRGQQVTLRCSPKSGHDTVSWYQQALGQGPQFIFQYYEEEERQRGNFPDRFSGHQFPNYSSELNVNALLLGDSALYLCASSGSQNIQYFGAGTRLSVL.

A few counts support this clonotype. This chain uses TRBV6-1 with TRBJ2-5; 12 bases fit TRBD1. Losses at the gene ends were 4 bases for V and 4 bases for J; bases not matched to a gene: 4. Looked up from germline, CDR1 is MNHNS and CDR2 is SASEGT. The CDR3 covers 15 residues. Written as DNA, the CDR3 is TGTGCCAGCAGTGCCGGGACAGGGGGCTCAGAGACCCAGTACTTC. This sequence encodes CASSAGTGGSETQYF.

This clonotype turned up a few times. The CDR3 DNA reads TGCAGTGCTAGAGATCAGGGACAAGCCTACGAGCAGTACTTC. Protein product: CSARDQGQAYEQYF. This chain connects TRBV20-1 to TRBJ2-7; tentatively, D is TRBD1 (6 bases). Trimming left V 0 bases short and J 2 bases short, with 11 bases between. Germline V gene data show CDR1 as DFQATT and CDR2 as SNEGSKA (reference sequence). The CDR3 is 14 amino acids.